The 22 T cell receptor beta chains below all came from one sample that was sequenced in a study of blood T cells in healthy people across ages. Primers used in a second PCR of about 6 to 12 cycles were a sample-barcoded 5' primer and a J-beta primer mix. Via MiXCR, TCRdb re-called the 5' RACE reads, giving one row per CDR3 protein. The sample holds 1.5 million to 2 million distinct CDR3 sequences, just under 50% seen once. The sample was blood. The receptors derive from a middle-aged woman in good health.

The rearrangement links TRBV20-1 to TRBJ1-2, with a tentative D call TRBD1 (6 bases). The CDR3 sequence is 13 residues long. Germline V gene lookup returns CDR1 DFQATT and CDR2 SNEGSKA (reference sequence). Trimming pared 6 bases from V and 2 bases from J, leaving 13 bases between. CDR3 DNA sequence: TGCAGTGCCACAGGGACGATAAACTATGGCTACACCTTC. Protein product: CSATGTINYGYTF.

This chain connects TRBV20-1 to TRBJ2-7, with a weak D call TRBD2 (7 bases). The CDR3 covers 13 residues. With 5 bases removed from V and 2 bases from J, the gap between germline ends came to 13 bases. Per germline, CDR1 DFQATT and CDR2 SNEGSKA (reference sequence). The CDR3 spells CSAAGAQAYEQYF. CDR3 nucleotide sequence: TGCAGTGCTGCGGGGGCTCAAGCCTACGAGCAGTACTTC.

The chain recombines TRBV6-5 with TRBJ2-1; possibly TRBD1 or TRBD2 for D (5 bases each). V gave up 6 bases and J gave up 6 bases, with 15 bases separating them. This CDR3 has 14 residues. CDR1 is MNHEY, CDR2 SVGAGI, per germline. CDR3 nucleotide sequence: TGTGCCAGCAGCGCCCCGGGACCTCCCAATGAGCAGTTCTTC. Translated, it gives CASSAPGPPNEQFF.

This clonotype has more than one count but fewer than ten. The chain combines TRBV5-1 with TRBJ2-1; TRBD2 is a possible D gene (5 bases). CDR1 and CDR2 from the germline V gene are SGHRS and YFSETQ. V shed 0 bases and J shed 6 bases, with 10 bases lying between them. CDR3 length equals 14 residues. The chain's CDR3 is CASSLGTEANEQFF. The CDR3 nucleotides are TGCGCCAGCAGCTTGGGCACGGAGGCCAATGAGCAGTTCTTC. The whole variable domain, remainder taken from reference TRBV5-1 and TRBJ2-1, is KAGVTQTPRYLIKTRGQQVTLSCSPISGHRSVSWYQQTPGQGLQFLFEYFSETQRNKGNFPGRFSGRQFSNSRSEMNVSTLELGDSALYLCASSLGTEANEQFFGPGTRLTVL.

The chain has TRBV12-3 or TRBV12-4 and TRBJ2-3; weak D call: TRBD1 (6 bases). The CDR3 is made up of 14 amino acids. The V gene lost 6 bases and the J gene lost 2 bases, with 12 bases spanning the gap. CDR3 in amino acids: CASREDRPTDTQYF. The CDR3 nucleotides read TGTGCCAGCAGGGAAGACAGGCCCACAGATACGCAGTATTTT.

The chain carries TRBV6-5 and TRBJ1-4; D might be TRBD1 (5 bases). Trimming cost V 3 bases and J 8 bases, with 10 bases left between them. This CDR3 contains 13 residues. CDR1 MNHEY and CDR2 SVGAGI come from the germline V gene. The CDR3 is CASSYEAGEKLFF. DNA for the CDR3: TGTGCCAGCAGTTATGAGGCAGGGGAAAAACTGTTTTTT.

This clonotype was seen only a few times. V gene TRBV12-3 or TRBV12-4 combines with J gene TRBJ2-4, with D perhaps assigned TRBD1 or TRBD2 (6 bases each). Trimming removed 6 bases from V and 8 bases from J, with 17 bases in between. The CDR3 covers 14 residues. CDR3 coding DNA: TGTGCCAGCAGAGTTGGGGGGCCCAGGGACATTCAGTACTTC. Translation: CASRVGGPRDIQYF.

CDR3 loop: CASSDLGGNPPYGYTF. The CDR3 DNA is TGTGCCAGCAGCGACCTAGGGGGGAACCCACCCTATGGCTACACCTTC. J is TRBJ1-2 and V is TRBV11-2; maybe TRBD1 (6 bases). CDR1 and CDR2 (germline): SGHAT, FQNNGV. This CDR3 contains 16 residues. V was pared by 5 bases and J by 4 bases, with 20 bases between.

The CDR3 DNA is TGTGCCAGCAGCCCCCGGCCCACGGTAGCGTCAACTAATGAAAAACTGTTTTTT. It encodes CASSPRPTVASTNEKLFF. V usage is TRBV7-2 and J usage is TRBJ1-4; D is ambiguous. This CDR3 has 18 amino acids. The ends were cut back, 5 bases at V and 0 bases at J, with 19 bases in the middle. Looked up from germline, CDR1 is SGHTA and CDR2 is FQGNSA.

This CDR3 is CASSWGHKGAYGYTF. The CDR3 DNA reads as TGTGCCAGCAGTTGGGGCCATAAGGGGGCCTATGGCTACACCTTC. The V gene is TRBV6-5, the J gene TRBJ1-2, with 7 bases fitting TRBD1. Per germline, CDR1 MNHEY and CDR2 SVGAGI. After removal of 4 bases from V and 4 bases from J, the junction contained 9 bases not matched to a gene. The CDR3 runs 15 residues.

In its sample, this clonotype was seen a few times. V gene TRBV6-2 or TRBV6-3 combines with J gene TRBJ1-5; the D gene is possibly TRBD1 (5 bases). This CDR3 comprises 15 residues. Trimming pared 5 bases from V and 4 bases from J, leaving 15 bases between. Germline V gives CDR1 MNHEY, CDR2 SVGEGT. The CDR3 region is CASSPWDGTNQPQHF. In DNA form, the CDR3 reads TGTGCCAGCAGTCCCTGGGACGGAACGAATCAGCCCCAGCATTTT.

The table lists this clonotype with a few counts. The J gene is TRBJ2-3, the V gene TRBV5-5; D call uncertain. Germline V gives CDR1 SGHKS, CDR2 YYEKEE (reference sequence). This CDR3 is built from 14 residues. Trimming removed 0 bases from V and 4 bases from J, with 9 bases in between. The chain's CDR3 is CASSLVTQADTQYF. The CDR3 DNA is TGTGCCAGCAGCTTGGTAACCCAGGCAGATACGCAGTATTTT.

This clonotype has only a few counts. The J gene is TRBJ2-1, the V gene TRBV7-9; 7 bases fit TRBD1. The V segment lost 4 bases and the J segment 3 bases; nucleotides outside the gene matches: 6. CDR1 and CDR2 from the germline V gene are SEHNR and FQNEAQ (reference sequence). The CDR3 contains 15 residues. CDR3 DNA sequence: TGTGCCAGCAGCTCCATCCGGGACAGCTACAATGAGCAGTTCTTC. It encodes CASSSIRDSYNEQFF.

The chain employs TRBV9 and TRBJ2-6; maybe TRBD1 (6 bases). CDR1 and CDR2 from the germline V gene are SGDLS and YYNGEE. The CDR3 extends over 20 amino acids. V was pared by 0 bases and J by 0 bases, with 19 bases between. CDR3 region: CASSVGTGTNVRSGANVLTF. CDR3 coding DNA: TGTGCCAGCAGCGTAGGCACCGGGACAAACGTTCGCTCTGGGGCCAACGTCCTGACTTTC.

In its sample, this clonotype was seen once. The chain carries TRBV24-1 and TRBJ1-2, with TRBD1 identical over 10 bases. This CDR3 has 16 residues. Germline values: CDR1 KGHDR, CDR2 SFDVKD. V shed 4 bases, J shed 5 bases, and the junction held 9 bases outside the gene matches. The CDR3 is CATSDWTDRGRYGYTF. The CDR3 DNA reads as TGTGCCACCAGTGACTGGACGGACAGGGGGAGGTATGGCTACACCTTC.

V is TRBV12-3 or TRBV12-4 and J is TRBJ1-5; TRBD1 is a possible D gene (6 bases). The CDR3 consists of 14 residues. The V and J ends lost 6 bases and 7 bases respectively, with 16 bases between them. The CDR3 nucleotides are TGTGCCAGCAGCAACAGGGAATTTAGACAGCCCCAGCATTTT. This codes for CASSNREFRQPQHF.

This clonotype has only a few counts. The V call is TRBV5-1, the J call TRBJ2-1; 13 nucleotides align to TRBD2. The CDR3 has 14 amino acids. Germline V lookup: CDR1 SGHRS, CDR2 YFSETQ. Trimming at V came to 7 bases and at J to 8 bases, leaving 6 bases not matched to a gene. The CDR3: CASGRLAGGHEQFF. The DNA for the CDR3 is TGCGCCAGCGGAAGACTAGCGGGGGGCCATGAGCAGTTCTTC.

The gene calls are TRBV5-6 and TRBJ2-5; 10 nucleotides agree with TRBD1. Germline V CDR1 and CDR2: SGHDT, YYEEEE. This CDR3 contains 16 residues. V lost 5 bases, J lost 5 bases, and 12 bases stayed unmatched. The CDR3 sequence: CASRIAFDRGHETQYF. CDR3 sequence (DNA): TGTGCCAGCAGAATAGCCTTTGACAGGGGGCACGAGACCCAGTACTTC. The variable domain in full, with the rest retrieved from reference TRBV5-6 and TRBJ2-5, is DAGVTQSPTHLIKTRGQQVTLRCSPKSGHDTVSWYQQALGQGPQFIFQYYEEEERQRGNFPDRFSGHQFPNYSSELNVNALLLGDSALYLCASRIAFDRGHETQYFGPGTRLLVL.

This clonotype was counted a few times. DNA of the CDR3: TGTGCCAGCAGTTTCTCGACAGTGGAGTTCACCTTC. It translates to CASSFSTVEFTF. This chain uses TRBV12-3 or TRBV12-4 with TRBJ1-2; tentative D call: TRBD1 (5 bases). CDR3 length equals 12 residues. V dropped 3 bases and J dropped 13 bases, with 15 bases sitting between them.

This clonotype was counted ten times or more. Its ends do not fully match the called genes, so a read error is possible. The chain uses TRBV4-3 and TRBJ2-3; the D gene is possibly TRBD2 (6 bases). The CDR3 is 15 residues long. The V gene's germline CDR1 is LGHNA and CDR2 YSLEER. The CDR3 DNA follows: TGTGCCAGCAGTCGTGGCGGGGCTAGCACAGATACGCAGTATTTT. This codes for CASSRGGASTDTQYF.

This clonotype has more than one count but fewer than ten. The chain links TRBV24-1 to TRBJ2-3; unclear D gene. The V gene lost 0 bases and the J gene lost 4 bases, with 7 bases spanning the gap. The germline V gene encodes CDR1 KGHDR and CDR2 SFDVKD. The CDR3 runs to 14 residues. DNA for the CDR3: TGTGCCACCAGTGATTTGGGCGAAGCAGATACGCAGTATTTT. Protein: CATSDLGEADTQYF.

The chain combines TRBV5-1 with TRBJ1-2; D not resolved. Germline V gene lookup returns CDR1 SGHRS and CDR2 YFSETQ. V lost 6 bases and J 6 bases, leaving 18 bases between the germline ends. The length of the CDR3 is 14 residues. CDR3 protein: CASKSGIASNGYTF. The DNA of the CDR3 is TGCGCCAGCAAGTCGGGGATTGCTTCGAATGGCTACACCTTC. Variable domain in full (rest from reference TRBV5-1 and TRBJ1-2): KAGVTQTPRYLIKTRGQQVTLSCSPISGHRSVSWYQQTPGQGLQFLFEYFSETQRNKGNFPGRFSGRQFSNSRSEMNVSTLELGDSALYLCASKSGIASNGYTFGSGTRLTVV.